This passage covers 23 T cell receptor beta chains from one sample sequenced in a study of cytomegalovirus exposure and HLA in healthy donors. Amplification used 60 Vbeta primers and 13 Jbeta primers. Using immunoSEQ multiplex PCR, the repertoire was profiled, and TCRdb retains in-frame clones only, with some absent. The table shows 80,000 to 100,000 clones, with 81% occurring only once. Sequences were obtained from PBMCs. These receptors were obtained from a man aged 40-49 years in good health and CMV-seropositive.

The chain uses TRBV15 and TRBJ1-1; TRBD1 might be the D (6 bases). CDR3 length: 16 residues. The germline gives CDR1 LNHNV, CDR2 YYDKDF (reference sequence). V lost 1 base to trimming and J lost 4 bases, with 16 bases between them. The CDR3 sequence is CATSRGLGGAGTEAFF. The CDR3 coding sequence is TGTGCCACCAGCAGAGGGCTAGGGGGTGCAGGCACTGAAGCTTTCTTT.

About this clone: At one end the junction does not follow the germline gene, possibly because of a read error. The chain uses TRBV2 and TRBJ2-1, with 9 positions matching TRBD1. Germline values: CDR1 SNHLY, CDR2 FYNNEI. This CDR3 has 14 residues. The CDR3 reads CASREGTGQREQFF. The CDR3 region has the DNA TGTGCCAGCAGGGAAGGGACAGGGCAACGCGAGCAGTTCTTC.

The chain employs TRBV10-1 and TRBJ1-2; no definite D call. Germline CDR1 is WNHNN and CDR2 is SYGVQD (reference sequence). This CDR3 comprises 13 residues. The V end lost 0 bases, the J end lost 7 bases, and 9 bases lay between the germline ends. The CDR3 DNA is TGCGCCAGCAGTGAGTCGCTTCGCGGTGGCTACACCTTC. It yields the protein CASSESLRGGYTF.

The chain is built from TRBV7-8 and TRBJ2-2, with 7 bases lining up with TRBD1. J gave up 5 bases and V 5 bases, and 8 bases lay outside the gene matches. This CDR3 is built from 15 residues. CDR1 and CDR2 (germline): SGHVS, FQNEAQ. CDR3 protein: CASSVGTVGTGELFF. CDR3 DNA sequence: TGTGCCAGCAGCGTCGGGACAGTTGGGACCGGGGAGCTGTTTTTT.

This chain uses TRBV5-6 with TRBJ1-2, with 9 bases that match TRBD1. The ends lost 2 bases at V and 4 bases at J; junction bases unmatched: 9. Per the germline V gene, CDR1 is SGHDT and CDR2 is YYEEEE. The CDR3 runs 16 residues. The CDR3 protein is CASSLGTGSFGYGYTF. In nucleotides, the CDR3 is TGTGCCAGCAGCTTAGGGACAGGGAGCTTCGGCTATGGCTACACCTTC.

This clone was seen once. The chain is built from TRBV6-5 and TRBJ1-2; D is ambiguous. The germline gives CDR1 MNHEY, CDR2 SVGAGI. Trimming cost V 0 bases and J 4 bases, with 12 bases left between them. CDR3 length: 15 residues. The DNA for the CDR3 is TGTGCCAGCAGTTACTCGAAATTCGCACTCTATGGCTACACCTTC. As protein: CASSYSKFALYGYTF.

The V and J genes are TRBV27 and TRBJ1-1; D gene unclear. Germline V gives CDR1 MNHEY, CDR2 SMNVEV (reference sequence). This CDR3 region has 13 residues. With 5 bases removed from V and 0 bases from J, the gap between germline ends came to 7 bases. The CDR3 reads CASSDNMNTEAFF. The CDR3 DNA is TGTGCCAGCAGTGATAACATGAACACTGAAGCTTTCTTT.

The chain uses TRBV7-6 and TRBJ2-1; TRBD2 is a possible D gene (6 bases). Germline-derived CDR1 and CDR2 are SGHVS and FNYEAQ. Trimming shortened V by 5 bases and J by 10 bases, and 9 bases separated the two germline ends. This CDR3 is 11 amino acids long. The CDR3 nucleotides read TGTGCCAGCAGCCCCGGAGGGGAGCAGTTCTTC. Protein sequence: CASSPGGEQFF.

The V call is TRBV20-1, the J call TRBJ2-1; D possibly corresponds to TRBD2 (5 bases). CDR1 is DFQATT, CDR2 SNEGSKA, per germline (reference sequence). V lost 5 bases and J 9 bases, leaving 11 bases between the germline ends. This CDR3 spans 11 amino acids. In DNA form, the CDR3 reads TGCAGTGCTCCTACTAGAAGTGAGCAGTTCTTC. Protein product: CSAPTRSEQFF.

In the case of this clone: The junction differs from germline at one of its ends, possibly a read error. The chain combines TRBV2 with TRBJ2-4, with D possibly being TRBD2 (7 bases). The CDR3 length is 15 residues. CDR1 and CDR2 (germline): SNHLY, FYNNEI. The chain's CDR3 is CASSGEGGTYTLRDF. As DNA, the CDR3 is TGTGCCAGCAGTGGGGAGGGGGGGACATATACTCTTAGGGACTTC.

The chain employs TRBV9 and TRBJ1-1; D gene uncertain. Looked up from germline, CDR1 is SGDLS and CDR2 is YYNGEE. This CDR3 region has 15 residues. The V end was cut by 0 bases, the J end by 5 bases, with 14 bases between. The CDR3 region has the DNA TGTGCCAGCAGCGTAGGTGCCTTTAGGAGTACTGAAGCTTTCTTT. It is translated as CASSVGAFRSTEAFF. Looking up the rest from reference TRBV9 and TRBJ1-1 gives the full variable domain: DSGVTQTPKHLITATGQRVTLRCSPRSGDLSVYWYQQSLDQGLQFLIQYYNGEERAKGNILERFSAQQFPDLHSELNLSSLELGDSALYFCASSVGAFRSTEAFFGQGTRLTVV.

The chain is built from TRBV29-1 and TRBJ1-4; 8 bases agree with TRBD1. V lost 7 bases, J lost 6 bases, and 16 bases stayed unmatched. Germline CDR1 SQVTM, CDR2 ANQGSEA. The CDR3 runs 16 residues. CDR3 in amino acids: CSAGQVDTALHEKLFF. CDR3 nucleotide sequence: TGCAGCGCGGGACAGGTAGATACGGCTCTGCATGAAAAACTGTTTTTT.

The CDR3 nucleotides are TGTGCCTGGAGAGTCACAGGGACGGACACTGAAGCTTTCTTT. As protein: CAWRVTGTDTEAFF. The chain uses TRBV30 and TRBJ1-1; D perhaps matches TRBD1 (6 bases). V lost 3 bases and J lost 3, with 14 bases in between. The CDR3 loop spans 14 amino acids. CDR1 is GTSNPN and CDR2 is SVGIG in the germline V gene (reference sequence).

This clone occurred a few times. The chain carries TRBV19 and TRBJ2-1; 8 positions agree with TRBD2. Per the germline V gene, CDR1 is LNHDA and CDR2 is SQIVND (reference sequence). The CDR3 sequence is 16 residues long. J was trimmed by 8 bases and V by 6 bases; bases with no gene match: 15. This CDR3 is CASRYKAGADGYEQFF. In DNA form, the CDR3 reads TGTGCCAGTAGGTACAAAGCGGGAGCCGATGGGTATGAGCAGTTCTTC.

This rearrangement joins TRBV6-1 to TRBJ1-2, with 7 bases aligning to TRBD1. V shed 5 bases and J 4 bases; nucleotides not matched to a gene: 10. The CDR3 spans 15 residues. Germline V gene data show CDR1 as MNHNS and CDR2 as SASEGT. This chain's CDR3 is CASSSQTGTIYGYTF. The CDR3 region has the DNA TGTGCCAGCAGTTCACAGACAGGGACGATCTATGGCTACACCTTC.

J is TRBJ1-3 and V is TRBV4-1, with a weak D call TRBD1 (5 bases). Trimming shortened V by 0 bases and J by 2 bases, and 8 bases separated the two germline ends. This CDR3 has 15 amino acids. Germline CDR1 reads MGHRA; CDR2 reads YSYEKL. The CDR3 sequence is CASSQDGGAGNTIYF. CDR3 nucleotide sequence: TGCGCCAGCAGCCAAGATGGAGGGGCTGGAAACACCATATATTTT.

The rearrangement uses TRBV5-1 and TRBJ1-1; D is unresolved. Trimming took 1 base from V and 3 from J, leaving 10 bases between them. CDR1 is SGHRS, CDR2 YFSETQ, per germline. CDR3 length equals 14 residues. The CDR3 bases are TGCGCCAGCAGCTTGTGGTCGGGAGACACTGAAGCTTTCTTT. Translated: CASSLWSGDTEAFF.

V and J are TRBV5-5 and TRBJ1-1, with D possibly TRBD1 on 6 matching bases. CDR1 SGHKS and CDR2 YYEKEE come from the germline V gene (reference sequence). The CDR3 contains 16 residues. Trimming left V 4 bases short and J 2 bases short, with 18 bases between. CDR3 DNA: TGTGCCAGCAGCCTGACCCAACGGACAGCCAACACTGAAGCTTTCTTT. Its protein product is CASSLTQRTANTEAFF.

The chain has TRBV7-8 and TRBJ1-1, with 7 bases matching TRBD1. V lost 1 base to trimming and J lost 6 bases; unmatched junction nucleotides: 11. CDR3 length equals 16 residues. Germline V gene lookup returns CDR1 SGHVS and CDR2 FQNEAQ. This chain's CDR3 is CASSLGLTGHLAEAFF. CDR3 in DNA: TGTGCCAGCAGCTTAGGACTGACAGGGCATTTGGCTGAAGCTTTCTTT.

The chain uses TRBV6-5 and TRBJ1-1, with D possibly being TRBD1 (6 bases). The CDR3 is made up of 14 amino acids. The germline V gene encodes CDR1 MNHEY and CDR2 SVGAGI. V shed 3 bases and J shed 3 bases, with 11 bases lying between them. This CDR3 reads CASSYIAGDTEAFF. The DNA for the CDR3 is TGTGCCAGCAGTTATATCGCAGGGGACACTGAAGCTTTCTTT.

The rearrangement joins TRBV2 to TRBJ2-7, with unresolved D. The CDR3 is 14 amino acids. Trimming took off 5 bases at V and 0 bases at J, with 11 bases between the two ends. Germline V gene data show CDR1 as SNHLY and CDR2 as FYNNEI. Here the CDR3 reads CASSPLLASYEQYF. The DNA of the CDR3 is TGTGCCAGCAGTCCACTACTCGCCTCCTACGAGCAGTACTTC.

The V call is TRBV4-1, the J call TRBJ2-4, with D maybe TRBD2 (7 bases). The V and J ends lost 0 bases and 7 bases respectively, with 16 bases between them. This CDR3 comprises 16 residues. The V gene's germline CDR1 is MGHRA and CDR2 YSYEKL. This CDR3 is CASSQDVGGGPNIQYF. The CDR3 bases are TGCGCCAGCAGCCAAGACGTAGGGGGAGGGCCCAACATTCAGTACTTC.

The gene calls are TRBV11-2 and TRBJ2-3; D is ambiguous. Trimming shortened V by 5 bases and J by 2 bases, and 11 bases separated the two germline ends. The CDR3 is made up of 14 amino acids. Germline V gene sequence: CDR1 SGHAT, CDR2 FQNNGV. The CDR3 coding sequence is TGTGCCAGCAGCAGAGGCGTCCACACAGATACGCAGTATTTT. Translated, it gives CASSRGVHTDTQYF.